The rows below give T cell receptor beta chains drawn from one sample of a study of T cells after yellow fever vaccination. One entry per CDR3 protein, called by TCRdb with MiXCR from the 5' RACE reads. The profile shows a few hundred thousand distinct CDR3 sequences, under 25% of them singletons. The source material was PBMCs, sampled 15 days after the yellow fever booster vaccination. These receptors were obtained from a man between 25 and 39 years old who received the YFV17D yellow fever vaccine. Both conserved end residues are part of each CDR3. The D gene is left open where the match is weak. Expanded clones are given a class, and other clones once, few, many or no size at all.

TRBJ2-7	few	TRBV5-1	NA	TGCGCCAGCAGCTTGGTTGTTAGCGGCTCCTACGAGCAGTACTTC	CASSLVVSGSYEQYF
TRBJ2-1	few	TRBV7-3	NA	TGTGCCAGCAGCTTGGAACCCGGAAATTACAATGAGCAGTTCTTC	CASSLEPGNYNEQFF
TRBJ2-1	NA	TRBV11-2	TRBD2	TGTGCCAGCAGCCCAGCCTTGTTTGGGGTGGGGAGGGCAGGCTACAATGAGCAGTTCTTC	CASSPALFGVGRAGYNEQFF
TRBJ2-5	NA	TRBV5-6	NA	TGTGCCAGCAGCTTGGCGACAGGACGAGAGACCCAGTACTTC	CASSLATGRETQYF
TRBJ2-2	NA	TRBV12-3/TRBV12-4	TRBD2	TGTGCCAGCGGGGGACTAGCGGGGAACACCGGGGAGCTGTTTTTT	CASGGLAGNTGELFF
TRBJ1-6	NA	TRBV3-1	NA	TGTGCCAGCAGCCAAGCGGGGTTAGATTCACCCCTCCACTTT	CASSQAGLDSPLHF
TRBJ2-5	few	TRBV23-1	NA	TGCGCCAGCAGACGAGGGGCACAAGAGACCCAGTACTTC	CASRRGAQETQYF
TRBJ2-7	many	TRBV9	NA	TGTGCCAGCAGCGTAGCCCCTTCCTACGAGCAGTACTTC	CASSVAPSYEQYF
TRBJ2-1	few	TRBV12-5	TRBD2	TGTGCTACTGGAACGACTAGCGGGGCATACAATGAGCAGTTCTTC	CATGTTSGAYNEQFF
TRBJ2-7	few	TRBV27	TRBD1	TGTGCCAGCAGTTTCCTCCGGCAGGACAGGCCCTACGAGCAGTACTTC	CASSFLRQDRPYEQYF
TRBJ2-1	many	TRBV12-3/TRBV12-4	NA	TGTGCCAGCAGTTTATTTGGCGAGCAGTTCTTC	CASSLFGEQFF
TRBJ2-7	NA	TRBV29-1	TRBD2	TGCAGCGTTGAGGCATTAGCGGGAGAACCCGGGTACGAGCAGTACTTC	CSVEALAGEPGYEQYF
TRBJ1-5	once	TRBV19	NA	TGTGCCAGTAGTATTGGGGGCGCGGGCAATCAGCCCCAGCATTTT	CASSIGGAGNQPQHF
TRBJ2-1	few	TRBV24-1	TRBD1	TGTGCCACCAGTGATTACCAGGGGGATGAGCAGTTCTTC	CATSDYQGDEQFF
TRBJ2-7	NA	TRBV20-1	NA	TGCAGTGCACAGGGCGGGAGCTACGAGCAGTACTTC	CSAQGGSYEQYF
TRBJ2-1	NA	TRBV29-1	NA	TGCAGCGTCCGCCCGCGACTAGGAGGGTACAATGAGCAGTTCTTC	CSVRPRLGGYNEQFF
TRBJ2-1	few	TRBV20-1	NA	TGCAGTGCTAGTCGAGGGTCCTACAATGAGCAGTTCTTC	CSASRGSYNEQFF
TRBJ2-3	NA	TRBV6-2/TRBV6-3	NA	TGTGCCAGCAGTTACAGTTACACAAGCAAGGATACGCAGTATTTT	CASSYSYTSKDTQYF
TRBJ2-3	NA	TRBV5-6	NA	TGTGCCAGCAACCCACTAGCAGCCGATACGCAGTATTTT	CASNPLAADTQYF
TRBJ1-6	NA	TRBV18	NA	TGTGCCAGCTCACCAGGGAACCTGCGGCGAACCCTCCACTTT	CASSPGNLRRTLHF
TRBJ2-7	NA	TRBV3-1	NA	TGTGCCAGCAGCCAAGCTACGACAGGAGGGGCCTACGAGCAGTACTTC	CASSQATTGGAYEQYF
TRBJ2-1	few	TRBV7-9	NA	TGTGCCAGCAGCGGGCTGCTCTACAATGAGCAGTTCTTC	CASSGLLYNEQFF
TRBJ2-1	NA	TRBV20-1	TRBD2	TGCAGCCCGGTCCCGACTAGCGGCTACAATGAGCAGTTCTTC	CSPVPTSGYNEQFF
TRBJ2-1	NA	TRBV5-6	TRBD1	TGTGCCAGCAGCTTGGGGACAGGGCCGAATGAGCAGTTCTTC	CASSLGTGPNEQFF
TRBJ2-1	few	TRBV5-8	NA	TGTGCCAGCAGCTTGCTCACATCCTACAATGAGCAGTTCTTC	CASSLLTSYNEQFF
TRBJ2-5	NA	TRBV14	TRBD2	TGTGCCAGCCGGGGAACTAGCGGAAAAGAGACCCAGTACTTC	CASRGTSGKETQYF